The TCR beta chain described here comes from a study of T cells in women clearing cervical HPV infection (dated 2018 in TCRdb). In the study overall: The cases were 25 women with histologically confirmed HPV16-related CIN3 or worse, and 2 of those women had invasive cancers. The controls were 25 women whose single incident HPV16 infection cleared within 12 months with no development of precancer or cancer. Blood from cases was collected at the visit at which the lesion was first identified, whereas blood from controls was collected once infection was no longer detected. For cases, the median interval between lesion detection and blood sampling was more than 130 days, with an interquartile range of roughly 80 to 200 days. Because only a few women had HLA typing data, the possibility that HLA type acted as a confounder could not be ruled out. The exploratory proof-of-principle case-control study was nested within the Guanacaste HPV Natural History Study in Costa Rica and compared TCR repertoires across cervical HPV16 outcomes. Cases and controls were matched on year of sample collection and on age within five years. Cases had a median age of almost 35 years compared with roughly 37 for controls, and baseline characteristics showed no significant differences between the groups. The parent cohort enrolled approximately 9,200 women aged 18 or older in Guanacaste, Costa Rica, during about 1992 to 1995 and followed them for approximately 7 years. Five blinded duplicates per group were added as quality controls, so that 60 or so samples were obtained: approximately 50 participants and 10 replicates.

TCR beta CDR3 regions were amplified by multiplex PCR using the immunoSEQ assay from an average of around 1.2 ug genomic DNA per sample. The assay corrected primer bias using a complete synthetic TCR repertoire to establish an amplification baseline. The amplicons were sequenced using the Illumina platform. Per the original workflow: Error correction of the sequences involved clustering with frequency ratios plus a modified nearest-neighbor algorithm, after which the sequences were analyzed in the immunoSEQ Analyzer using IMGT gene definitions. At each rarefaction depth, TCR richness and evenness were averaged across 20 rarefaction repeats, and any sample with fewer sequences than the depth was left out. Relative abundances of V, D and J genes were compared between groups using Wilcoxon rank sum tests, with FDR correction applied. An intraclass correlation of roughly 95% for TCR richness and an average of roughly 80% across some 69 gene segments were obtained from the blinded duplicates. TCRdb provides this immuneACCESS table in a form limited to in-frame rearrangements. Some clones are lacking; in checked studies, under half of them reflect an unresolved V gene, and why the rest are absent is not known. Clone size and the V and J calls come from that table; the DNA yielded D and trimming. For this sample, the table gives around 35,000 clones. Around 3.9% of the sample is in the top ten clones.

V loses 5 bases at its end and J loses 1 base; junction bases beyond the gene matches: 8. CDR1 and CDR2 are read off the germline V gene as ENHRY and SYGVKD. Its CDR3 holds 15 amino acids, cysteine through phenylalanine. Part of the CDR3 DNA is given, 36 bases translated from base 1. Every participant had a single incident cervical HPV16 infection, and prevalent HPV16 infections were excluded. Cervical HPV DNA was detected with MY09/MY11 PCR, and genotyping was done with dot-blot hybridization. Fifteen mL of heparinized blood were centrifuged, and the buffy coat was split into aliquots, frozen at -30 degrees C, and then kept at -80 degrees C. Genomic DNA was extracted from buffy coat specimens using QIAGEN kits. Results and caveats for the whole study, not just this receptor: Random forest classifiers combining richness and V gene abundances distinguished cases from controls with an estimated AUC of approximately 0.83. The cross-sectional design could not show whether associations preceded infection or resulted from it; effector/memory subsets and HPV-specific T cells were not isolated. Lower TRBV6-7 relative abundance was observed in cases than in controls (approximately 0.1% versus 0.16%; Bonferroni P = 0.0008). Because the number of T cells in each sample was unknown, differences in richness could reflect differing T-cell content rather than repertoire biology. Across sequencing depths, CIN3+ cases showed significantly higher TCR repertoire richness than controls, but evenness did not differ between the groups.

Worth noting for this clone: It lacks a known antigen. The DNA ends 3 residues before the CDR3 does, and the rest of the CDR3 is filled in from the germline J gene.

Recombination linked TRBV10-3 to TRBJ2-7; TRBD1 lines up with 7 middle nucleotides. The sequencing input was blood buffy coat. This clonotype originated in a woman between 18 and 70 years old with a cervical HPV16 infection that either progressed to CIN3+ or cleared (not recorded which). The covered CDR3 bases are TGTGCCATCAGTATAGGGGGCATAGGTTCCTACGAG. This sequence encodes CAISIGGIGSYE. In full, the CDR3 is CAISIGGIGSYEQYF.